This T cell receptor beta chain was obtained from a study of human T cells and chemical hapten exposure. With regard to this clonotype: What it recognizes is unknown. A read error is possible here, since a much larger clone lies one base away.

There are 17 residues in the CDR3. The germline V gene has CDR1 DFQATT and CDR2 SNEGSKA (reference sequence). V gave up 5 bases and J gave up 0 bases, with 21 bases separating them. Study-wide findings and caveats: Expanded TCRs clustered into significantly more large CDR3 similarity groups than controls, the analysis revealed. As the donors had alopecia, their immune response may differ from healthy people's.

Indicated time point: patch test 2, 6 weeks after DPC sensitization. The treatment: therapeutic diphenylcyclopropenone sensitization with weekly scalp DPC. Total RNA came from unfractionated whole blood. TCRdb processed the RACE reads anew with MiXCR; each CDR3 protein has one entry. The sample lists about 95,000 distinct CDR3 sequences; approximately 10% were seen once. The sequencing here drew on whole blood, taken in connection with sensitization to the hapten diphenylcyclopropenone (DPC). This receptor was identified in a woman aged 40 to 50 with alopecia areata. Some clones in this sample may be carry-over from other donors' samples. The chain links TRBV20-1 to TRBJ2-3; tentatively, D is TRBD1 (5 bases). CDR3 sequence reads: CSAPSLLGHTSTDTQYF. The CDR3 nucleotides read TGCAGTGCTCCTTCCTTGTTGGGGCACACTAGCACAGATACGCAGTATTTT.